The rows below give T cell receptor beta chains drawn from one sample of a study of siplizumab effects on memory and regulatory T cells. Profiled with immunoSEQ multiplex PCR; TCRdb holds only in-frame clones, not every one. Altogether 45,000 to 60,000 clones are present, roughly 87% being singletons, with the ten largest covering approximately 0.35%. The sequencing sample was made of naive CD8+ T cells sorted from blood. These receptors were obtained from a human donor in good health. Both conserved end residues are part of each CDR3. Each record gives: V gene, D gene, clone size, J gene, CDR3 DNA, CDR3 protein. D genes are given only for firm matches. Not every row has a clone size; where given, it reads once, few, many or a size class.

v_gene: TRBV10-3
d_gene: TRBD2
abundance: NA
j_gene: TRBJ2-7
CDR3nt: TGTGCCATCAGCGGGAGGGGGGGATACGAGCAGTACTTC
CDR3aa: CAISGRGGYEQYF

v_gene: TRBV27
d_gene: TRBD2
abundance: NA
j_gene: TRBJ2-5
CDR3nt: TGTGCCAGCAGTTTACGGGGGGGATACCCGGAGACCCAGTACTTC
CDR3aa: CASSLRGGYPETQYF

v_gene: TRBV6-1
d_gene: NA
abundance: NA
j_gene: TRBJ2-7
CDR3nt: TGTGCCAGCCGGGACACCGCCTACGAGCAGTACTTC
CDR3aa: CASRDTAYEQYF

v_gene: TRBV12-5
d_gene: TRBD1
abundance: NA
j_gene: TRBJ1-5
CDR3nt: TGTGCTAGTGGTTTGTATCCGGGACAGGGGGATCAGCCCCAGCATTTT
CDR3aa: CASGLYPGQGDQPQHF

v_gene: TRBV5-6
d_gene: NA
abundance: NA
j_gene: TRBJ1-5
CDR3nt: TGTGCCAGCAGCGCCACAGGTGTCAATCAGCCCCAGCATTTT
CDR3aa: CASSATGVNQPQHF

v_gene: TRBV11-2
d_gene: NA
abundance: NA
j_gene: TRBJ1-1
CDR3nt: TGTGCCAGCAGCTTAGGGGGCCCAAACACTGAAGCTTTCTTT
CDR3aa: CASSLGGPNTEAFF

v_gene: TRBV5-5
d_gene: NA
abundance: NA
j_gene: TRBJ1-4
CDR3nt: TGTGCCAGCAGCATAGACAGACCAACTAATGAAAAACTGTTTTTT
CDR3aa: CASSIDRPTNEKLFF

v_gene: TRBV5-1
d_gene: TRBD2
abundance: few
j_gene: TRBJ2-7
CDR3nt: TGCGCCAGCAGCTCTCTAGCGGGATTCTCCTACGAGCAGTACTTC
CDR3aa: CASSSLAGFSYEQYF

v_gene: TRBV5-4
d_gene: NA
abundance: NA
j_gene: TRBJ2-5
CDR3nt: TGTGCCAGCAGCTTCCGGGACGGGAAAGAGACCCAGTACTTC
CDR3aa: CASSFRDGKETQYF

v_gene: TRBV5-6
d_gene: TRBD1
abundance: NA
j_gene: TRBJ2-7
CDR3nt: TGTGCCAGCAGCTTATGGGACAGGAGCTCCTACGAGCAGTACTTC
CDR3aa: CASSLWDRSSYEQYF

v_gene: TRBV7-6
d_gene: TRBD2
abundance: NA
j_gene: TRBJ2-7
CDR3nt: TGTGCCAGCAGCCAAACTAGCGGGAAGGGGTACGAGCAGTACTTC
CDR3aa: CASSQTSGKGYEQYF

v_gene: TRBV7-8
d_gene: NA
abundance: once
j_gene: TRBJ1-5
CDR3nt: TGTGCCAGCAGCTTAAGAGAGTACAATCAGCCCCAGCATTTT
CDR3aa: CASSLREYNQPQHF

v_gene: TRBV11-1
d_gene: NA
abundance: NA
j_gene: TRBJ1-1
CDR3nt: TGTGCCAGCAGCTTCCTAGGGGCCAACACTGAAGCTTTCTTT
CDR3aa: CASSFLGANTEAFF

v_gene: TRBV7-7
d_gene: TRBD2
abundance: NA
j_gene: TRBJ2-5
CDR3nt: TGTGCCAGCCAGGGGCTAGCGGGGGAAGAGACCCAGTACTTC
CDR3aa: CASQGLAGEETQYF

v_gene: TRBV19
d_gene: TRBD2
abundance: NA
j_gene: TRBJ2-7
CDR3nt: TGTGCCAGTAGTAAGGGACTAGCAGGCTACGAGCAGTACTTC
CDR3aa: CASSKGLAGYEQYF

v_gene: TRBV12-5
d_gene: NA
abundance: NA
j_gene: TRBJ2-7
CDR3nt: TGTGCTACAGTAAAAGAAGGGGGGTTCCCCTACGAGCAGTACTTC
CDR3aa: CATVKEGGFPYEQYF

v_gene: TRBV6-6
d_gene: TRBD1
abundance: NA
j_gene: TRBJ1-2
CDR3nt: TGTGCCAGCAGCAAAGACAGGGGGTACAACTATGGCTACACCTTC
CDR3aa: CASSKDRGYNYGYTF

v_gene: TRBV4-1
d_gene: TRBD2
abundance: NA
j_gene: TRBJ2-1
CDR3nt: TGCGCCAGCAGCCAAGTGGAGCGGGGGGACAATGAGCAGTTCTTC
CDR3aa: CASSQVERGDNEQFF

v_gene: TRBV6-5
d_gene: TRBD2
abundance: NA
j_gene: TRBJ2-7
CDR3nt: TGTGCCAGCAAAAGGGAGGGACCTTGGGTGGACGAGCAGTACTTC
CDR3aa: CASKREGPWVDEQYF

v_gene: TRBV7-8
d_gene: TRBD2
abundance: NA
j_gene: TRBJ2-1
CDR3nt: TGTGCCAGCAGCGGGGGGACTAGCCTCCATGAGCAGTTCTTC
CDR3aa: CASSGGTSLHEQFF

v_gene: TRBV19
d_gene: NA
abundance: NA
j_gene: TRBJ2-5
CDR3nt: TGTGCCAGCGGGGGCAGCGGTTGGGAGGGGACCCAGTACTTC
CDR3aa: CASGGSGWEGTQYF

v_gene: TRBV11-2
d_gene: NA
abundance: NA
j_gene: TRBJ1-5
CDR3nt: TGTGCCAGCAGCCCCGAGGGGGGTAGCAATCAGCCCCAGCATTTT
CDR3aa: CASSPEGGSNQPQHF

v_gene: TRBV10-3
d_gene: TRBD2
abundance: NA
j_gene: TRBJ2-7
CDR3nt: TGTGCCATCAAACTAGCGGGAAGCTCCTACGAGCAGTACTTC
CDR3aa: CAIKLAGSSYEQYF

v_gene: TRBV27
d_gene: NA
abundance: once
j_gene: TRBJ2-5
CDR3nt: TGTGCCAGCAGTTGGTCCGGGACATCACAAGAGACCCAGTACTTC
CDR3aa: CASSWSGTSQETQYF

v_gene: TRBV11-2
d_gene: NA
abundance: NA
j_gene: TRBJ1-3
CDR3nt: TGTGCCAGCAGCTTAGAAATTGTGAGGATGGCTGGAAACACCATATATTTT
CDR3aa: CASSLEIVRMAGNTIYF

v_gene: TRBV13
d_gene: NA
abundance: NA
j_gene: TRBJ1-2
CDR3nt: TGTGCCAGCAGCTTCCTCGGACAGCGTAAGGACTCGGGGGGCTACACCTTC
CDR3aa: CASSFLGQRKDSGGYTF

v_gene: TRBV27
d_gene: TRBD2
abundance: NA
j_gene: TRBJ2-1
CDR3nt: TGTGCCAGCAGCATTGAGCGGGGCAATGAGCAGTTCTTC
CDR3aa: CASSIERGNEQFF

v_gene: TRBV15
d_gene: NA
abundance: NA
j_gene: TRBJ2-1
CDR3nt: TGTGCCACCAGCGAGCGTTTAGGGGTTCAGTTCTTC
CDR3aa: CATSERLGVQFF

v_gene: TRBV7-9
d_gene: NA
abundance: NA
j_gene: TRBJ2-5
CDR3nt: TGTGCCAGCAGCTCATCCAAGGAGACCCAGTACTTC
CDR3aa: CASSSSKETQYF

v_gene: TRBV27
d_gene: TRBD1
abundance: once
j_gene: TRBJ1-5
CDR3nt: TGTGCCAGCAGTTTATTGACAGGGGGTCCTTACCAGCCCCAGCATTTT
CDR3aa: CASSLLTGGPYQPQHF

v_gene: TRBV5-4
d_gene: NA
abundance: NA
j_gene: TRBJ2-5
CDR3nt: TGTGCCAGCAGCGGGGTACCGGGGGCGGGAGAGACCCAGTACTTC
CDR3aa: CASSGVPGAGETQYF

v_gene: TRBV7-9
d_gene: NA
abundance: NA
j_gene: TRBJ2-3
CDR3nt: TGTGCCAGCAGCTTAGGCGGGGGCCAGACAGATACGCAGTATTTT
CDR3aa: CASSLGGGQTDTQYF

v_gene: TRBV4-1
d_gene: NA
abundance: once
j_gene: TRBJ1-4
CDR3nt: TGCGCCAGCAGCCCGAATGAAAAACTGTTTTTT
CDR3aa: CASSPNEKLFF

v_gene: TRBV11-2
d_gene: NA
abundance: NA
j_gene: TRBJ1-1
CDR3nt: TGTGCCAGCAGCTTACGGATCACTGAAGCTTTCTTT
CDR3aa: CASSLRITEAFF

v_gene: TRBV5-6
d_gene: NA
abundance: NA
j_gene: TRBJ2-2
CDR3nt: TGTGCCAGCAGCGGGGGGATTAGCACCGGGGAGCTGTTTTTT
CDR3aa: CASSGGISTGELFF

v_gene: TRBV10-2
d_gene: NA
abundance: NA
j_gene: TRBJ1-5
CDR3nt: TGCGCCAGCAGTGAGACCGGCAGCAATCAGCCCCAGCATTTT
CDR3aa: CASSETGSNQPQHF

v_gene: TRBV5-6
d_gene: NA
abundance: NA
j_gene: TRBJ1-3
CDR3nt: TGTGCCAGCACCCATGGGTCTGGAAACACCATATATTTT
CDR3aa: CASTHGSGNTIYF

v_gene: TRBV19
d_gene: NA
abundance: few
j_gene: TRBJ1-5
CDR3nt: TGTGCCAGTAGTATGTTTGGTGGGGGCAATCAGCCCCAGCATTTT
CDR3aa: CASSMFGGGNQPQHF

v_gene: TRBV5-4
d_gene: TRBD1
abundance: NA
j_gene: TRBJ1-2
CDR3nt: TGTGCCAGCAGCTTGGGGACAGGGTACTGCACCTTC
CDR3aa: CASSLGTGYCTF

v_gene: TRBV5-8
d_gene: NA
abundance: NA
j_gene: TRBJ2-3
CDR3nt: TGTGCCAGCAGCTTGGTGGGCCATACAGATACGCAGTATTTT
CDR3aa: CASSLVGHTDTQYF

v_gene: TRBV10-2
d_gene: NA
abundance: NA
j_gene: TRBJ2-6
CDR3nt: TGCGCCAGCAGCGAGGTAGGGTCTGGGGCCAACGTCCTGACTTTC
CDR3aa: CASSEVGSGANVLTF

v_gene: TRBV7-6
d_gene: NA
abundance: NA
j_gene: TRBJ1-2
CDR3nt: TGTGCCAGCAGCCCGCTCTTTTCGGACAGAGACTATGGCTACACCTTC
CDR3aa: CASSPLFSDRDYGYTF

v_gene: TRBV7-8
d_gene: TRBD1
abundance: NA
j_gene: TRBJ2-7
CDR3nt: TGTGCCAGCAGCGAAACAGGGGGCTTCGACGAGCAGTACTTC
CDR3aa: CASSETGGFDEQYF

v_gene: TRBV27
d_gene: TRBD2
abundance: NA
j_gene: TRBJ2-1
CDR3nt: TGTGCCAGCAGCCGAAGCGGGACCCTTAGCAATGAGCAGTTCTTC
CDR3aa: CASSRSGTLSNEQFF

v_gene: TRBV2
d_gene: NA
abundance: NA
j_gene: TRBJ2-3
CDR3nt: TGTGCCAGCAGTGAACAACTCGCGGACAGCCTTAGCACAGATACGCAGTATTTT
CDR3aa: CASSEQLADSLSTDTQYF

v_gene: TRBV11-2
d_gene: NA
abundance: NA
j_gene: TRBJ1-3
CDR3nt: TGTGCCAGCAGCCCCAGTAGAGACCGCTCTGGAAACACCATATATTTT
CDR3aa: CASSPSRDRSGNTIYF

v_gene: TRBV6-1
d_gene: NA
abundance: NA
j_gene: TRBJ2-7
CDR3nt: TGTGCCAGCAGTGAACGGTCAGGAGGGCACGTGCAGTACTTC
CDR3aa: CASSERSGGHVQYF

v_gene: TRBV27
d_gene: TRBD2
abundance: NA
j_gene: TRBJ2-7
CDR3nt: TGTGCCAGCAGTTTTGCGGGAGGGCCTAACGAGCAGTACTTC
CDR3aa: CASSFAGGPNEQYF

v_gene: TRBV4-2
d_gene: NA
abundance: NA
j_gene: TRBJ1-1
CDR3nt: TGTGCCAGCAGCCAAGTCTCGGGCCTAGTGAACACTGAAGCTTTCTTT
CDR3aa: CASSQVSGLVNTEAFF

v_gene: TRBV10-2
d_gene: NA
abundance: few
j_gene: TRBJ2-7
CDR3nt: TGCGCCAGCCTGGGGGAGGAGCGTCGGTACGAGCAGTACTTC
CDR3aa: CASLGEERRYEQYF

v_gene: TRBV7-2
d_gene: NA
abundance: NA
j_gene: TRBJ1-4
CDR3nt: TGTGCCAGCAGCCTAGATTTAGGCGGGGTGAATGAAAAACTGTTTTTT
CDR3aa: CASSLDLGGVNEKLFF

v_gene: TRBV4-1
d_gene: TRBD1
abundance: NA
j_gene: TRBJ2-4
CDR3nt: TGCGCCAGCAGCCAAGATTGGACAGGGGGAAACATTCAGTACTTC
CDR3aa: CASSQDWTGGNIQYF